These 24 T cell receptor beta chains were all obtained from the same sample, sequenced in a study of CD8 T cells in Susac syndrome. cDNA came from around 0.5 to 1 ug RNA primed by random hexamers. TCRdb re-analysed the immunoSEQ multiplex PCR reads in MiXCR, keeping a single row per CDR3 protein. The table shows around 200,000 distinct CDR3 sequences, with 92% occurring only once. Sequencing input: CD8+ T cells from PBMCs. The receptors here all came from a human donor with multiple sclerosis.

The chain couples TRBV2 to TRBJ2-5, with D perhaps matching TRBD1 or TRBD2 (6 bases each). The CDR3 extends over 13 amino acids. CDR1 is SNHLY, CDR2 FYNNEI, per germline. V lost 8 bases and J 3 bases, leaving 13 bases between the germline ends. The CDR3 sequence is CASYTGGEETQYF. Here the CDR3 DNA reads TGTGCCAGCTATACCGGGGGCGAAGAGACCCAGTACTTC. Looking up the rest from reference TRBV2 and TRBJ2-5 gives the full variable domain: EPEVTQTPSHQVTQMGQEVILRCVPISNHLYFYWYRQILGQKVEFLVSFYNNEISEKSEIFDDQFSVERPDGSNFTLKIRSTKLEDSAMYFCASYTGGEETQYFGPGTRLLVL.

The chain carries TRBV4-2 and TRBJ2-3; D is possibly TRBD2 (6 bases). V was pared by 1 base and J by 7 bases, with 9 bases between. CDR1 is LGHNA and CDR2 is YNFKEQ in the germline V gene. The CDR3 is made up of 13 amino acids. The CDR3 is CASSQAGVNTQYF. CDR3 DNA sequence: TGTGCCAGCAGCCAAGCGGGGGTAAATACGCAGTATTTT.

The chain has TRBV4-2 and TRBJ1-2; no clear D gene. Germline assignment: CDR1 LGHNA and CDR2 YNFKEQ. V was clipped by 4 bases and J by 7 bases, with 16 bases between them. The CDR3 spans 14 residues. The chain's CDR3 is CASSPGAGSFGYTF. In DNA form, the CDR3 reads TGTGCCAGCAGCCCAGGAGCGGGGTCTTTTGGCTACACCTTC.

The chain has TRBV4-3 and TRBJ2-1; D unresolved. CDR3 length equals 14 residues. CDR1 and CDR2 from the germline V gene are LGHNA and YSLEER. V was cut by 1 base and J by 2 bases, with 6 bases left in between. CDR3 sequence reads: CASSQARTYNEQFF. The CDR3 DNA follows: TGCGCCAGCAGCCAAGCGCGGACCTACAATGAGCAGTTCTTC.

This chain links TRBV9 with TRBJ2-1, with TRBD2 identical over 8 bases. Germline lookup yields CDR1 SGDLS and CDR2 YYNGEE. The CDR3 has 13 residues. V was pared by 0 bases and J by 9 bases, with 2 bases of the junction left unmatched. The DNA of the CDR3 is TGTGCCAGCAGCGTAGGGAGCGGGAGTGAGCAGTTCTTC. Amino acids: CASSVGSGSEQFF.

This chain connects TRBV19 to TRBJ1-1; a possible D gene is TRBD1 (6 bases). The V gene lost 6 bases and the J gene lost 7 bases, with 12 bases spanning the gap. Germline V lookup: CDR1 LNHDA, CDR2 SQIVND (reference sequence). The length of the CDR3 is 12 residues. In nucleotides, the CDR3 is TGTGCCAGTAGCTGGGGGGCAGATGAAGCTTTCTTT. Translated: CASSWGADEAFF.

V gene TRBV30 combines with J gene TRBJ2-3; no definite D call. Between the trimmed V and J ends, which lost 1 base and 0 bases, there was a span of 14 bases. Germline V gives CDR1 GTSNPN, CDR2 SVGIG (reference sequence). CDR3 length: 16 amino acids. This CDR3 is CAWSDLGFSSTDTQYF. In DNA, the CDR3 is TGTGCCTGGAGTGATTTGGGATTTTCTAGCACAGATACGCAGTATTTT.

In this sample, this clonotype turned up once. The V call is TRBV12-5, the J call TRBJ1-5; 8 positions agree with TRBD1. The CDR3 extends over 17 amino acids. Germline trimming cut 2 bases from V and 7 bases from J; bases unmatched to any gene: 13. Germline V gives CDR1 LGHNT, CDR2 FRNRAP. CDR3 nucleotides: TGTGCTAGTGGTTTGTCCGTCTCGACAGGGGTCGGGCAGCCCCAGCATTTT. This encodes CASGLSVSTGVGQPQHF.

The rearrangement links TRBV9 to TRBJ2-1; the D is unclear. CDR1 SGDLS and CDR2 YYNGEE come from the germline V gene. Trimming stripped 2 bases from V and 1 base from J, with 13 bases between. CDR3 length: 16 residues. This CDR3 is CASSVGGSYSYNEQFF. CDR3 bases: TGTGCCAGCAGCGTGGGCGGCTCATATTCCTACAATGAGCAGTTCTTC. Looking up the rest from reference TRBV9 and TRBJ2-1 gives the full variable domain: DSGVTQTPKHLITATGQRVTLRCSPRSGDLSVYWYQQSLDQGLQFLIQYYNGEERAKGNILERFSAQQFPDLHSELNLSSLELGDSALYFCASSVGGSYSYNEQFFGPGTRLTVL.

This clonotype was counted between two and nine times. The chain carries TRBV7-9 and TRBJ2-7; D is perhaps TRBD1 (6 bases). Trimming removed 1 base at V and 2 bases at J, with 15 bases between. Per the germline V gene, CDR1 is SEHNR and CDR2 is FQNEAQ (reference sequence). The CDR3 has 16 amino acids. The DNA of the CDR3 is TGTGCCAGCAGCTTAGGTAACAGGGTACCCGCCTACGAGCAGTACTTC. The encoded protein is CASSLGNRVPAYEQYF.

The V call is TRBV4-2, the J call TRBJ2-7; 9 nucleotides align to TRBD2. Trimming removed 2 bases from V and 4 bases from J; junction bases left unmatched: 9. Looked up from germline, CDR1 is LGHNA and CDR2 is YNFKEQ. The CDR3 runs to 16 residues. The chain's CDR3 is CASSQQIAGVLYEQYF. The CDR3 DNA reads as TGTGCCAGCAGCCAACAAATAGCGGGAGTCCTTTACGAGCAGTACTTC.

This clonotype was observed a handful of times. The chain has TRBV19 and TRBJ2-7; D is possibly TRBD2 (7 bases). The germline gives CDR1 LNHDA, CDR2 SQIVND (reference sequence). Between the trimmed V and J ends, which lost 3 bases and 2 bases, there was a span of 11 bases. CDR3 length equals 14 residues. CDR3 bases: TGTGCCAGTAGTATCGCGGGGGCGACCTACGAGCAGTACTTC. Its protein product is CASSIAGATYEQYF. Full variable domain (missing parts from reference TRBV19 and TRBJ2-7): DGGITQSPKYLFRKEGQNVTLSCEQNLNHDAMYWYRQDPGQGLRLIYYSQIVNDFQKGDIAEGYSVSREKKESFPLTVTSAQKNPTAFYLCASSIAGATYEQYFGPGTRLTVT.

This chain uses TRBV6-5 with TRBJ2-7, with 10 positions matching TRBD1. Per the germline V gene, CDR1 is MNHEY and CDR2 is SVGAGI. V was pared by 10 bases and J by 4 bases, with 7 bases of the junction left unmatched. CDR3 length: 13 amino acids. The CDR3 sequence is CATTPGQGYEQYF. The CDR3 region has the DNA TGTGCCACCACTCCGGGACAGGGGTACGAGCAGTACTTC.

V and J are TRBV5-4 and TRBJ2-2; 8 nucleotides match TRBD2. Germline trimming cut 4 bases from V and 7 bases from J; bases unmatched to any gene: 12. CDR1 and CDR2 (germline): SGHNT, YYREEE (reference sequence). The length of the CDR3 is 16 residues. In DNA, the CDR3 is TGTGCCAGCAGCACCTGGACTAGCCTCGTTGGCGGGGAGCTGTTTTTT. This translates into CASSTWTSLVGGELFF.

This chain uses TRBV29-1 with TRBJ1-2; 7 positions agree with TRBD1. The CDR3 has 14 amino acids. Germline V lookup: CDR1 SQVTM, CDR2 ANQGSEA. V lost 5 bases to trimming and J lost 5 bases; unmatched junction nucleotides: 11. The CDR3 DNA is TGCAGCGTTCCCCAACACCCGACAGGGTATGGCTACACCTTC. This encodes CSVPQHPTGYGYTF. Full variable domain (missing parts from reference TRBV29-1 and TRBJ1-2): SAVISQKPSRDICQRGTSLTIQCQVDSQVTMMFWYRQQPGQSLTLIATANQGSEATYESGFVIDKFPISRPNLTFSTLTVSNMSPEDSSIYLCSVPQHPTGYGYTFGSGTRLTVV.

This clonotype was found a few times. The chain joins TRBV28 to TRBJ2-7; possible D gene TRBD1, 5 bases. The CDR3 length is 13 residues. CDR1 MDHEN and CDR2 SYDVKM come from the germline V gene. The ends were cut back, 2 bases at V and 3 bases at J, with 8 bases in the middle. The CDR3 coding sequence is TGTGCCAGCAGTTTAGCAGGGTTCTACGAGCAGTACTTC. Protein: CASSLAGFYEQYF.

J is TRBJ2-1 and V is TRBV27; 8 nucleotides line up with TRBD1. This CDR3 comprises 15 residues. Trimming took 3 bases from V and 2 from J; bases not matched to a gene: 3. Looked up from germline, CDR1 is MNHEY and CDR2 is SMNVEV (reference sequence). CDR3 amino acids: CASSFGDRPYNEQFF. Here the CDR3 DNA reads TGTGCCAGCAGTTTTGGGGACAGGCCCTACAATGAGCAGTTCTTC.

The CDR3 nucleotides read TGTGCCAGCAGTGGGGCTTGGGGCAATCAGCCCCAGCATTTT. Translation: CASSGAWGNQPQHF. The chain has TRBV27 and TRBJ1-5; D is possibly TRBD1 (5 bases). CDR3 length: 14 residues. Germline-derived CDR1 and CDR2 are MNHEY and SMNVEV (reference sequence). V gave up 5 bases and J gave up 2 bases, with 10 bases separating them.

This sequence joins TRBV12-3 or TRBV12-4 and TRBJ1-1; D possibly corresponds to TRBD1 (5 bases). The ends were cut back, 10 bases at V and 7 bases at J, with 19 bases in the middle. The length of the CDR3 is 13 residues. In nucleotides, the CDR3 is TGTGCCATCACCCGTCCCGGGAGGGGTGAAGCTTTCTTT. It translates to CAITRPGRGEAFF.

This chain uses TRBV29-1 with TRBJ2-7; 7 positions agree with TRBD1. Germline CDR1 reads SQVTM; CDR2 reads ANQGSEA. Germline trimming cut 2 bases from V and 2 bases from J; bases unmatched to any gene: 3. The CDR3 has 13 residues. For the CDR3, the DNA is TGCAGCGTTGAACAGGGGGAAACCTACGAGCAGTACTTC. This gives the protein CSVEQGETYEQYF.

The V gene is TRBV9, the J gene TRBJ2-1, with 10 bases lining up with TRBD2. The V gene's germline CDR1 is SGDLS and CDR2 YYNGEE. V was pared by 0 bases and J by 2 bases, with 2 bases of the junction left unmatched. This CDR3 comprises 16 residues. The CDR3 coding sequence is TGTGCCAGCAGCGTAGTAGCGGGGGGAGCCTACAATGAGCAGTTCTTC. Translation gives CASSVVAGGAYNEQFF.

The CDR3 DNA sequence: TGTGCCAGCAGGGCCGACAGATACTATGGCTACACCTTC. Protein sequence: CASRADRYYGYTF. The V gene is TRBV2, the J gene TRBJ1-2; the D gene is possibly TRBD1 (5 bases). This CDR3 is built from 13 residues. CDR1 and CDR2 from the germline V gene are SNHLY and FYNNEI. Trimming took 6 bases from V and 3 from J, leaving 11 bases between them.

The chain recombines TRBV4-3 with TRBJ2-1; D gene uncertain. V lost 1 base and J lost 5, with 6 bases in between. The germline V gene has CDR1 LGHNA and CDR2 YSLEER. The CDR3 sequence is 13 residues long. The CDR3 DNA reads TGCGCCAGCAGCCAAGGCAAGAACAATGAGCAGTTCTTC. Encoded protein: CASSQGKNNEQFF.

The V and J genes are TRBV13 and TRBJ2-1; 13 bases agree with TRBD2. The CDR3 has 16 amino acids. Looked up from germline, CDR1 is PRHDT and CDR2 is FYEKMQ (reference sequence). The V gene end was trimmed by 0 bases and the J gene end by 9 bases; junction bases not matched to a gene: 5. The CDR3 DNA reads TGTGCCAGCAGCTTAGGGACTAGCGGGAGGCCGCCTGAGCAGTTCTTC. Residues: CASSLGTSGRPPEQFF.